This TCR beta chain was recorded in a study of blood T cell repertoires in COVID-19. Study-level information: From T cells, B-cell-depleted T cells, or PBMCs came the material, which was cDNA or gDNA.

Trimming took off 7 bases at V and 0 bases at J, with 12 bases between the two ends. This CDR3 contains 15 residues. The germline gives CDR1 MNHEY, CDR2 SVGAGI. The authors' processing: Quantification of nucleated cells was approximated via reference gene primer amplification. The method was immunoSEQ multiplex PCR; TCRdb's version includes in-frame clones alone and lacks a portion of them. The D gene and trimming were derived from the DNA, and the V and J assignments and clone size from that table. Altogether approximately 84,000 clones are present, around four fifths being singletons, with the ten largest covering under 20%.

The receptor comes from a human donor in a cohort sampled during active COVID-19. The sample comprised peripheral blood. The V gene is TRBV6-5, the J gene TRBJ2-2, with D possibly TRBD2 on 5 matching bases. This CDR3 is CASNGGNANTGELFF. The CDR3 nucleotides are TGTGCCAGCAATGGAGGCAACGCGAACACCGGGGAGCTGTTTTTT.